This TCR beta chain derives from a study of radiotherapy plus CTLA-4 blockade in lung cancer. The ends were cut back, 5 bases at V and 0 bases at J, with 17 bases in the middle. The length of the CDR3 is 17 residues. Per the germline V gene, CDR1 is LNHDA and CDR2 is SQIVND (reference sequence). Study results and caveats: Following radiotherapy plus ipilimumab, tumor-derived TCR clones expanded in the blood. Best predicting response, reportedly, were early blood T cell clone dynamics, with interferon-beta.

In its sample, this clone was seen a few times. What it binds is not known. Patients had chemo-refractory metastatic non-small-cell lung cancer and received focal radiation plus CTLA-4 blockade that used ipilimumab. Assay used: immunoSEQ multiplex PCR; TCRdb lists only in-frame clones, some missing. The data hold more than 90,000 clones, with 81% observed a single time. The sample consisted of peripheral blood, taken from a patient treated with radiotherapy plus ipilimumab. This chain links TRBV19 with TRBJ1-3; D perhaps matches TRBD1 (6 bases). This clonotype was sampled from a human donor with non-small cell lung cancer that progressed on radiotherapy plus ipilimumab. Some clones in this sample may be carry-over from other donors' samples. CDR3 sequence: CASSSSGVIFSGNTIYF. In DNA form, the CDR3 reads TGTGCCAGTAGTTCCTCAGGGGTGATATTCTCTGGAAACACCATATATTTT.